These 23 T cell receptor beta chains originate from one sample sequenced in a study of T cells in Graves' hyperthyroidism and ophthalmopathy. RNA transcripts served as the template for amplifying TCR beta CDR3 regions. Carried out on the TCR CDR3, a first-round RT-PCR used the HTBI primer set. TCRdb re-called the multiplex PCR reads through MiXCR, storing one row per CDR3 protein. The top ten hold approximately 5.8% of the sample, which has about 420,000 distinct CDR3 sequences, 12% to 15% seen once. Sequenced sample: blood. These receptors came from a woman younger than 30 with Graves' hyperthyroidism.

This clonotype was seen many times. The chain employs TRBV7-2 and TRBJ1-6; D is unclear. The V end lost 6 bases, the J end lost 7 bases, and 13 bases lay between the germline ends. This CDR3 is 14 amino acids long. Germline-derived CDR1 and CDR2 are SGHTA and FQGNSA. CDR3 DNA: TGTGCCAGCAGACCGCCACGGGCGAATTCACCCCTCCACTTT. This codes for CASRPPRANSPLHF.

The sample holds many counts of this clonotype. The CDR3 DNA follows: TGTGCCAGCTATCCGGGAGGAGGCTACGAGCAGTACTTC. Protein sequence: CASYPGGGYEQYF. V usage is TRBV2 and J usage is TRBJ2-7; 7 positions agree with TRBD2. Germline CDR1 SNHLY, CDR2 FYNNEI. The CDR3 runs to 13 residues. J was trimmed by 3 bases and V by 8 bases; bases with no gene match: 7.

Ten or more counts support this clonotype. The CDR3 nucleotides read TGTGCCACCAGCAGTACTCTAGAATCCTACGAGCAGTACTTC. Translated, it gives CATSSTLESYEQYF. This chain links TRBV15 with TRBJ2-7; D is unclear. Deletions cut 3 bases from V and 1 base from J, with 10 bases between. This CDR3 contains 14 residues. The V gene's germline CDR1 is LNHNV and CDR2 YYDKDF (reference sequence).

In its sample, this clonotype was seen many times. The rearrangement joins TRBV27 to TRBJ2-7; D is unclear. The germline V gene has CDR1 MNHEY and CDR2 SMNVEV (reference sequence). V lost 0 bases and J 6 bases, leaving 6 bases between the germline ends. This CDR3 is 12 amino acids long. CDR3 sequence reads: CASSLSGIEQYF. Here the CDR3 DNA reads TGTGCCAGCAGTTTATCAGGGATCGAGCAGTACTTC.

The chain uses TRBV5-1 and TRBJ2-1; a weak D match, TRBD1 (5 bases). CDR3 size: 15 residues. Germline V gene data show CDR1 as SGHRS and CDR2 as YFSETQ. Trimming left V 0 bases short and J 3 bases short, with 10 bases between. CDR3 nucleotides: TGCGCCAGCAGCTTGGACAGGTCGGGCTACAATGAGCAGTTCTTC. As protein: CASSLDRSGYNEQFF.

This CDR3 reads CASSELADPYNEQFF. The CDR3 DNA is TGTGCCAGCAGCGAATTAGCGGACCCTTACAATGAGCAGTTCTTC. The V call is TRBV9, the J call TRBJ2-1; D is possibly TRBD2 (6 bases). The CDR3 totals 15 residues. The V end was cut by 3 bases, the J end by 4 bases, with 14 bases between. Germline-derived CDR1 and CDR2 are SGDLS and YYNGEE. The full variable domain, in which reference TRBV9 and TRBJ2-1 provide the parts outside the CDR3, is DSGVTQTPKHLITATGQRVTLRCSPRSGDLSVYWYQQSLDQGLQFLIQYYNGEERAKGNILERFSAQQFPDLHSELNLSSLELGDSALYFCASSELADPYNEQFFGPGTRLTVL.

This clonotype has ten or more counts. This sequence joins TRBV30 and TRBJ1-5, with 7 bases fitting TRBD1. This CDR3 region has 13 residues. Germline loops: CDR1 GTSNPN, CDR2 SVGIG (reference sequence). Unmatched junction bases numbered 0, after V lost 0 bases and J lost 4 bases. In nucleotides, the CDR3 is TGTGCCTGGAGTGTGACAGGGAATCAGCCCCAGCATTTT. It encodes CAWSVTGNQPQHF.

This clonotype was observed many times. This chain uses TRBV9 with TRBJ1-2, with a possible D match to TRBD1 (6 bases). With 3 bases removed from V and 5 bases from J, the gap between germline ends came to 14 bases. This CDR3 is built from 14 residues. Germline V gene lookup returns CDR1 SGDLS and CDR2 YYNGEE. CDR3 coding DNA: TGTGCCAGCAGCGGGGCCGGGCAGGGGTATGGCTACACCTTC. Amino acids: CASSGAGQGYGYTF.

This clonotype was found many times. The V gene is TRBV6-2 or TRBV6-3, the J gene TRBJ2-3, with TRBD2 matching over 11 bases. CDR3 length: 15 amino acids. Germline V CDR1 and CDR2: MNHEY, SVGEGT. V lost 8 bases, J lost 1 base, and 5 bases stayed unmatched. The CDR3 is CASQLAGDGTDTQYF. CDR3 in DNA: TGTGCCAGCCAACTAGCGGGAGACGGCACAGATACGCAGTATTTT.

This clonotype was observed many times. CDR3 amino acids: CASSGVKADNEQFF. The CDR3 bases are TGTGCCAGCAGTGGGGTAAAGGCAGACAATGAGCAGTTCTTC. The rearrangement links TRBV2 to TRBJ2-1; the D is unclear. Trimming removed 4 bases from V and 5 bases from J, with 12 bases in between. Germline V gene lookup returns CDR1 SNHLY and CDR2 FYNNEI. The CDR3 is 14 residues long.

This clonotype was counted ten times or more. CDR3 in DNA: TGTGCCAGCAGCCGCGCCAGGGAAGAGACCCAGTACTTC. It yields the protein CASSRAREETQYF. This rearrangement joins TRBV7-3 to TRBJ2-5; D might be TRBD1 (5 bases). The V end was cut by 5 bases, the J end by 3 bases, with 10 bases between. The V gene's germline CDR1 is SGHTA and CDR2 FQGTGA. The CDR3 has 13 amino acids.

This clonotype turned up a few times. The chain recombines TRBV27 with TRBJ1-1, with D possibly matching TRBD1 (6 bases). From germline, CDR1 is MNHEY and CDR2 SMNVEV (reference sequence). Trimming shortened V by 0 bases and J by 2 bases, and 13 bases separated the two germline ends. The CDR3 spans 16 residues. The CDR3 nucleotides read TGTGCCAGCAGTTTATCATCGGAGGACAGTAACACTGAAGCTTTCTTT. The encoded protein is CASSLSSEDSNTEAFF.

This clonotype turned up a few times. The chain recombines TRBV5-6 with TRBJ1-5; no clear D. From germline, CDR1 is SGHDT and CDR2 YYEEEE. The CDR3 runs to 14 residues. The ends were cut back, 0 bases at V and 5 bases at J, with 9 bases in the middle. The CDR3 DNA follows: TGTGCCAGCAGCTTGGGCCAGATCCATCAGCCCCAGCATTTT. Translation gives CASSLGQIHQPQHF.

The chain couples TRBV28 to TRBJ1-1; D may be TRBD1 (5 bases). CDR1 and CDR2 from the germline V gene are MDHEN and SYDVKM. The V and J ends lost 6 bases and 1 base respectively, with 21 bases between them. The CDR3 spans 17 residues. The CDR3 DNA reads TGTGCCAGCAGCCAACAGGAACTAGATTCTGGGAACACTGAAGCTTTCTTT. Its protein product is CASSQQELDSGNTEAFF.

This clonotype was observed a handful of times. V and J are TRBV9 and TRBJ1-4; the D gene is possibly TRBD1 (5 bases). This CDR3 spans 15 amino acids. From germline, CDR1 is SGDLS and CDR2 YYNGEE. V was shortened by 4 bases and J by 3 bases, with 13 bases between the two germline ends. The CDR3 DNA reads as TGTGCCAGCAGCACCTCAGGGAGTGCTAATGAAAAACTGTTTTTT. Its protein product is CASSTSGSANEKLFF.

Comments on this clonotype: A much larger clone sits a single nucleotide away, making a read error possible. CDR3 nucleotides: TGTGCCAGCAGTTTAATGTTCCGAGATACGCAGTATTTT. Protein product: CASSLMFRDTQYF. The rearrangement links TRBV12-3 or TRBV12-4 to TRBJ2-3; D is unresolved. The V end lost 2 bases, the J end lost 5 bases, and 8 bases lay between the germline ends. The CDR3 runs to 13 residues.

Only a few counts were recorded for this clonotype. V is TRBV12-3 or TRBV12-4 and J is TRBJ2-5; D is ambiguous. V gave up 5 bases and J gave up 13 bases, with 17 bases separating them. CDR3 length equals 12 residues. The CDR3 loop reads CASSEGPPVGYF. DNA for the CDR3: TGTGCCAGCAGTGAAGGGCCTCCAGTTGGGTACTTC.

Many counts were recorded for this clonotype. The J gene is TRBJ1-1, the V gene TRBV5-1, with D perhaps TRBD1 (5 bases). The V end lost 0 bases, the J end lost 4 bases, and 13 bases lay between the germline ends. In germline, CDR1 is SGHRS, CDR2 YFSETQ. CDR3 length: 15 amino acids. The CDR3 here is CASSLVGRVVTEAFF. The DNA of the CDR3 is TGCGCCAGCAGCTTGGTCGGCAGGGTGGTCACTGAAGCTTTCTTT.

The chain carries TRBV28 and TRBJ2-7; TRBD2 agrees at 10 bases. The J segment lost 4 bases and the V segment lost 6 bases, leaving 9 bases of the junction unmatched. Germline V gene lookup returns CDR1 MDHEN and CDR2 SYDVKM. This CDR3 has 15 amino acids. Here the CDR3 DNA reads TGTGCCAGCAGCGAGAGCGGGAGGGCCATGTACGAGCAGTACTTC. Amino acids: CASSESGRAMYEQYF.

The chain carries TRBV5-1 and TRBJ2-7; TRBD1 is a possible D gene (6 bases). This CDR3 is built from 14 residues. Per the germline V gene, CDR1 is SGHRS and CDR2 is YFSETQ. V was cut by 4 bases and J by 2 bases, with 13 bases left in between. CDR3 bases: TGCGCCAGCAGCGAACAGGGTCCTCCCTACGAGCAGTACTTC. Protein: CASSEQGPPYEQYF.

In this sample, this clonotype turned up many times. The rearrangement uses TRBV11-2 and TRBJ1-1; D gene uncertain. CDR1 is SGHAT, CDR2 FQNNGV, per germline. The length of the CDR3 is 16 residues. Trimming shortened V by 0 bases and J by 2 bases, and 13 bases separated the two germline ends. The CDR3 DNA sequence: TGTGCCAGCAGCTTAGAAAACCGACACTTAAACACTGAAGCTTTCTTT. It codes for CASSLENRHLNTEAFF.

This clonotype appeared many times. This chain connects TRBV20-1 to TRBJ2-1; 7 bases are shared with TRBD2. The CDR3 totals 15 residues. Germline trimming cut 0 bases from V and 5 bases from J; bases unmatched to any gene: 7. CDR1 and CDR2 (germline): DFQATT, SNEGSKA (reference sequence). The CDR3 nucleotides read TGCAGTGCTAGAGATCGCCTAGCGGCTAACAATGAGCAGTTCTTC. It codes for CSARDRLAANNEQFF.

This clonotype was observed many times. The gene calls are TRBV28 and TRBJ1-5, with 7 bases fitting TRBD1. This CDR3 has 14 amino acids. With V trimmed by 3 bases and J by 3 bases, 2 bases remained unmatched. The germline V gene has CDR1 MDHEN and CDR2 SYDVKM. The CDR3 DNA is TGTGCCAGCAGTTTGACAGGGAACAATCAGCCCCAGCATTTT. Amino acid sequence: CASSLTGNNQPQHF.